The 9 T cell receptor beta chains presented below share a single source sample, sequenced in a study of OX40 agonist ivuxolimab in advanced cancers. Profiling relied on immunoSEQ multiplex PCR, and the TCRdb table lists in-frame clones only, not all of them. The sample contains 55,000 to 65,000 clones, over 75% of which appear only once. The material was CD4+ or CD8+ T cells sorted from blood, obtained in a trial of the OX40 agonist ivuxolimab. These TCRs come from an adult with an advanced solid tumor such as melanoma, head and neck, liver or kidney cancer.

The genes are TRBV28 and TRBJ2-7, with TRBD2 identical over 7 bases. There are 14 residues in the CDR3. Germline V gene sequence: CDR1 MDHEN, CDR2 SYDVKM. J lost 9 bases, V lost 4 bases, and 12 bases had no gene match. The CDR3 here is CASSSGEGPPRQYF. The DNA for the CDR3 is TGTGCCAGCAGTTCTGGGGAGGGCCCTCCTAGGCAGTACTTC.

The rearrangement uses TRBV27 and TRBJ2-5, with D possibly TRBD1 on 5 matching bases. CDR1 and CDR2 from the germline V gene are MNHEY and SMNVEV (reference sequence). The CDR3 contains 14 residues. With 3 bases removed from V and 0 bases from J, the gap between germline ends came to 8 bases. As DNA, the CDR3 is TGTGCCAGCAGTTTTAGGGGCAACCAAGAGACCCAGTACTTC. It codes for CASSFRGNQETQYF.

The chain has TRBV7-9 and TRBJ2-5, with TRBD1 identical over 12 bases. The CDR3 covers 16 residues. The J segment lost 3 bases and the V segment lost 3 bases, leaving 5 bases of the junction unmatched. Germline-derived CDR1 and CDR2 are SEHNR and FQNEAQ (reference sequence). The CDR3 loop reads CASSLGGQGAKETQYF. In DNA, the CDR3 is TGTGCCAGCAGCTTGGGGGGACAGGGGGCAAAAGAGACCCAGTACTTC.

The V call is TRBV6-5, the J call TRBJ1-6; D remains unclear. The CDR3 runs to 16 residues. Germline V gene lookup returns CDR1 MNHEY and CDR2 SVGAGI. Deletions cut 0 bases from V and 10 bases from J, with 16 bases between. This CDR3 reads CASSYSPPAPGSPLHF. DNA of the CDR3: TGTGCCAGCAGTTACTCCCCTCCGGCCCCGGGCTCACCCCTCCACTTT.

V and J are TRBV11-2 and TRBJ1-1; TRBD1 might be the D (6 bases). The CDR3 sequence is 12 residues long. V gave up 3 bases and J gave up 9 bases, with 11 bases separating them. Germline V CDR1 and CDR2: SGHAT, FQNNGV. CDR3 coding DNA: TGTGCCAGCAGCTTGCCCGGGACACAAGCTTTCTTT. Translated, it gives CASSLPGTQAFF. Combining the CDR3 with reference TRBV11-2 and TRBJ1-1 gives the whole variable domain EAGVAQSPRYKIIEKRQSVAFWCNPISGHATLYWYQQILGQGPKLLIQFQNNGVVDDSQLPKDRFSAERLKGVDSTLKIQPAKLEDSAVYLCASSLPGTQAFFGQGTRLTVV.

A single count supports this clone. The chain has TRBV7-9 and TRBJ1-6; 9 nucleotides line up with TRBD1. V trimming: 5 bases; J trimming: 10 bases; junction bases outside the gene matches: 6. The CDR3 length is 14 residues. Germline CDR1 SEHNR, CDR2 FQNEAQ (reference sequence). Written as DNA, the CDR3 is TGTGCCAGCAGCACCGGGACAGGGTCCTCACCCCTCCACTTT. Protein product: CASSTGTGSSPLHF. The full variable domain, with the rest looked up from reference TRBV7-9 and TRBJ1-6, is DTGVSQNPRHKITKRGQNVTFRCDPISEHNRLYWYRQTLGQGPEFLTYFQNEAQLEKSRLLSDRFSAERPKGSFSTLEIQRTEQGDSAMYLCASSTGTGSSPLHFGNGTRLTVT.

Here the CDR3 reads CASKADGAVYNEQFF. CDR3 DNA: TGCGCCAGCAAGGCGGACGGAGCAGTTTACAATGAGCAGTTCTTC. The chain recombines TRBV5-1 with TRBJ2-1; D is unresolved. CDR3 length: 15 amino acids. Deletions cut 6 bases from V and 4 bases from J, with 17 bases between. Germline CDR1 and CDR2: SGHRS and YFSETQ.

V and J are TRBV13 and TRBJ1-2; 9 bases are shared with TRBD1. The CDR3 contains 14 residues. The J segment lost 3 bases and the V segment lost 7 bases, leaving 6 bases of the junction unmatched. Germline CDR1 PRHDT, CDR2 FYEKMQ (reference sequence). The CDR3 DNA sequence: TGTGCCAGCACCTGGGGACAGGGAGACTATGGCTACACCTTC. Amino acids: CASTWGQGDYGYTF.

CDR3 region: CASSLARGPDGYTF. CDR3 bases: TGTGCCAGCAGCTTAGCGCGGGGTCCGGATGGCTACACCTTC. V gene TRBV7-9 combines with J gene TRBJ1-2; D gene unclear. Trimming removed 0 bases at V and 6 bases at J, with 11 bases between. The CDR3 runs to 14 residues. Germline V gene sequence: CDR1 SEHNR, CDR2 FQNEAQ (reference sequence).